This T cell receptor beta chain was retrieved from a study of human T cells and chemical hapten exposure. General study points: Expanded TCRs made up significantly more big CDR3 similarity clusters than controls did. DPC sensitization did not alter TCRs above 1 in 1000 frequency.

A single record per CDR3 protein comes from TCRdb applying MiXCR to the RACE reads. Of roughly 360,000 distinct CDR3 sequences detected, roughly 4.8% appear once; the ten largest clones hold approximately 2.3%. With 0 bases removed from V and 6 bases from J, the gap between germline ends came to 16 bases. The CDR3 length is 16 residues. The germline CDR1 and CDR2 sequences are MNHEY and SMNVEV (reference sequence). This clonotype showed up many times. As yet, its antigen is unknown. Time point in this sample: patch test 1, 2 weeks after DPC sensitization. The treatment here: therapeutic diphenylcyclopropenone sensitization with weekly scalp DPC.

The chain couples TRBV27 to TRBJ2-3, with D perhaps assigned TRBD1 or TRBD2 (5 bases each). The sequence derives from a woman between 45 and 65 years old with alopecia areata. Some clones in this sample may be carry-over from other donors' samples. Sequences were derived from whole blood, sampled in connection with sensitization to the hapten diphenylcyclopropenone (DPC). CDR3 residues: CASSLSPSPKGDTQYF. CDR3 sequence (DNA): TGTGCCAGCAGTTTATCCCCTAGCCCCAAGGGGGATACGCAGTATTTT.